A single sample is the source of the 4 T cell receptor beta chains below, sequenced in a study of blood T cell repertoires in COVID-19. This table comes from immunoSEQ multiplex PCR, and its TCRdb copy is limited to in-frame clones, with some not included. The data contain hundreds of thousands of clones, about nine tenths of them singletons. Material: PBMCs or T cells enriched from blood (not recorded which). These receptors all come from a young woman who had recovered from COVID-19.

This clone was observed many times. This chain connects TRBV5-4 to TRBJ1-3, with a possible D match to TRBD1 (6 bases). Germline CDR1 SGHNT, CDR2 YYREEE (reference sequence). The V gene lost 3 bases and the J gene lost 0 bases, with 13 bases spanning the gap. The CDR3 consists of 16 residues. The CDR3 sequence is CASSSAEDSSGNTIYF. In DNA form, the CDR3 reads TGTGCCAGCAGCTCGGCAGAGGACAGCTCTGGAAACACCATATATTTT.

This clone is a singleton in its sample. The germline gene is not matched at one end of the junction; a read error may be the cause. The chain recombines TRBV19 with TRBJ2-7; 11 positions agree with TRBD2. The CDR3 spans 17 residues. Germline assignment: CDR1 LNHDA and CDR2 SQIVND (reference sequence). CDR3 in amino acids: CASSNSATSGSFYEQYF. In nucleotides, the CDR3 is TGTGCCAGCAGTAATTCCGCAACTAGCGGGAGCTTCTACGAGCAGTACTTC.

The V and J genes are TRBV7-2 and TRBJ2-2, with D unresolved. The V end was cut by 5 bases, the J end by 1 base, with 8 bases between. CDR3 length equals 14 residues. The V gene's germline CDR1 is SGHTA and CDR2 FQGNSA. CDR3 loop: CASSPVKNTGELFF. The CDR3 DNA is TGTGCCAGCAGCCCCGTAAAGAACACCGGGGAGCTGTTTTTT.

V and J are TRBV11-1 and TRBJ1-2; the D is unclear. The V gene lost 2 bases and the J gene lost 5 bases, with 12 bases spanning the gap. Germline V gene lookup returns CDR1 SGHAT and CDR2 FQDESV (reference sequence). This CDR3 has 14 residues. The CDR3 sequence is CASSLNSYGYGYTF. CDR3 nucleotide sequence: TGTGCCAGCAGCTTAAACTCGTACGGGTATGGCTACACCTTC.